This TCR beta chain was identified in a study of blood T cell repertoires in COVID-19. CDR3 length: 16 residues. Germline lookup yields CDR1 SGHDT and CDR2 YYEEEE. Unmatched junction bases numbered 8, after V lost 5 bases and J lost 2 bases. Followed longitudinally, the Seattle patients had been enrolled during active infection. Sequencing used immunoSEQ multiplex PCR; TCRdb keeps in-frame clones, though not all of them. Here the sample spans about 160,000 clones, approximately 80% being singletons. V usage is TRBV5-6 and J usage is TRBJ2-5, with 11 bases matching TRBD2. The TCR comes from a middle-aged woman with COVID-19, enrolled during active disease. The specimen was peripheral blood. The CDR3 spells CASRGSGGAWQETQYF. CDR3 in DNA: TGTGCCAGCAGGGGTAGCGGGGGGGCTTGGCAAGAGACCCAGTACTTC.